The present entry profiles one T cell receptor (beta chain) with its context. The antigen is undetermined. This sample was included in a study of tumor and adjacent non-tumor tissue in lung cancer. Study observations and caveats: Normal lung showed higher cumulative top 100 clone frequency than tumor.

TCRbeta libraries were built with three rounds of nested PCR, modified from ARM-PCR. One entry per CDR3 protein results from TCRdb running MiXCR on the multiplex PCR reads. The table includes more than 85,000 distinct CDR3 sequences, about 80% detected once. No cell sorting was done before RNA was extracted from the tissue. Germline CDR1 is SGHNT and CDR2 is YENEEA. The CDR3 has 17 amino acids. Germline trimming cut 5 bases from V and 4 bases from J; bases unmatched to any gene: 12. The V gene is TRBV11-3, the J gene TRBJ2-3; 10 bases map to TRBD2. Sequencing was performed on lung tumor tissue. The clonotype was recovered from a man aged 70-80 years with non-small cell lung cancer. CDR3 coding DNA: TGTGCCAGCAGCCAAGAACTAGCGGGGTGTGGATCAGATACGCAGTATTTT. Translation: CASSQELAGCGSDTQYF.